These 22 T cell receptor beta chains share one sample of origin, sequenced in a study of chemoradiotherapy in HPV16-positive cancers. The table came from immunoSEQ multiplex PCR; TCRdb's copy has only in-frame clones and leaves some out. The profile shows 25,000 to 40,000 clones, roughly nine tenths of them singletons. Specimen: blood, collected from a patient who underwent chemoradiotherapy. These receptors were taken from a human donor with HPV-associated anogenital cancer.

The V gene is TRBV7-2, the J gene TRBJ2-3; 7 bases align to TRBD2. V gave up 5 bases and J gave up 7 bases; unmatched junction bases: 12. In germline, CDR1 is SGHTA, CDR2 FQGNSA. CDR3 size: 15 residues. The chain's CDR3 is CASSLGPREENTQYF. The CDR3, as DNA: TGTGCCAGCAGCCTCGGACCCCGGGAGGAGAATACGCAGTATTTT.

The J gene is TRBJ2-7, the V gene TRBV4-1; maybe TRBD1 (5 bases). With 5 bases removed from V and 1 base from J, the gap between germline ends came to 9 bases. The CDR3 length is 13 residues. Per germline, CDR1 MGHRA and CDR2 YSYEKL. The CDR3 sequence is CASSSAGSYEQYF. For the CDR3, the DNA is TGCGCCAGCAGCTCGGCAGGGTCCTACGAGCAGTACTTC.

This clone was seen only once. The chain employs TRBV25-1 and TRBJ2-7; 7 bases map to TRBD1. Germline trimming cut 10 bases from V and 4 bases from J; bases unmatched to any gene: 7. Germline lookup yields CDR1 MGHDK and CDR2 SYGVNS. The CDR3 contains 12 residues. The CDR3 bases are TGTGCCACACGGGGACAGCTTTACGAGCAGTACTTC. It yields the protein CATRGQLYEQYF.

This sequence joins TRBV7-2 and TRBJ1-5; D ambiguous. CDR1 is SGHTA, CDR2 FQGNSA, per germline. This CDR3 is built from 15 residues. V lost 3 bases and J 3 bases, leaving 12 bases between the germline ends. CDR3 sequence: CASSLAGTNNQPQHF. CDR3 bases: TGTGCCAGCAGCTTGGCAGGTACAAACAATCAGCCCCAGCATTTT.

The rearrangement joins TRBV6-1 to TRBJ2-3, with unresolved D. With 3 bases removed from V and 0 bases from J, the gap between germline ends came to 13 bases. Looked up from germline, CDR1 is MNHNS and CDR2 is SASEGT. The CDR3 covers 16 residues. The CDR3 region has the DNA TGTGCCAGCAGTGAGATCGTCAGCGCTAGCACAGATACGCAGTATTTT. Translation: CASSEIVSASTDTQYF.

The CDR3 spells CASSFPRGSTDTQYF. CDR3 bases: TGCGCCAGCAGCTTCCCTCGGGGGAGCACAGATACGCAGTATTTT. The J gene is TRBJ2-3, the V gene TRBV5-1; weak D call: TRBD2 (6 bases). This CDR3 is built from 15 residues. V was shortened by 2 bases and J by 0 bases, with 10 bases between the two germline ends. Germline CDR1 is SGHRS and CDR2 is YFSETQ. The full variable domain, completed using reference TRBV5-1 and TRBJ2-3, is KAGVTQTPRYLIKTRGQQVTLSCSPISGHRSVSWYQQTPGQGLQFLFEYFSETQRNKGNFPGRFSGRQFSNSRSEMNVSTLELGDSALYLCASSFPRGSTDTQYFGPGTRLTVL.

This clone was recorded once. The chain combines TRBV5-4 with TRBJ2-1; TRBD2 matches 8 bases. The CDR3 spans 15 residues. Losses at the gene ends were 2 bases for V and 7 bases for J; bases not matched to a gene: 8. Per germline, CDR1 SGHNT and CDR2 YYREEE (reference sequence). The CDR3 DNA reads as TGTGCCAGCAGCTTTGGTAGCGGGGTTGTAAATGAGCAGTTCTTC. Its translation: CASSFGSGVVNEQFF.

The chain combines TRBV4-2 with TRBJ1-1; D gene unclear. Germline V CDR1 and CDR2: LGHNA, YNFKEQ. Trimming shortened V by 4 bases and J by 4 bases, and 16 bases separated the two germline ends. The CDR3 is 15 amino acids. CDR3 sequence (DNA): TGTGCCAGCAGCCCTATCACCCGGCGGAGCACTGAAGCTTTCTTT. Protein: CASSPITRRSTEAFF.

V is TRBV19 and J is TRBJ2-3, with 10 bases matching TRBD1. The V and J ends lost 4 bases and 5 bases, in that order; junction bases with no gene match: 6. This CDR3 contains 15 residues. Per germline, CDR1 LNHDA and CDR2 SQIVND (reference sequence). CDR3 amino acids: CASSNDRGRRDTQYF. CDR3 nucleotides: TGTGCCAGTAGTAATGACAGGGGGCGCCGAGATACGCAGTATTTT.

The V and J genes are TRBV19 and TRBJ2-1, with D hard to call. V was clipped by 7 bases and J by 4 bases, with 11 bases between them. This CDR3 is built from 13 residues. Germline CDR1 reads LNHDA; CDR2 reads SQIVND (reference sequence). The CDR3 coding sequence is TGTGCCAGTAATGGGGTCGGGTACAATGAGCAGTTCTTC. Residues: CASNGVGYNEQFF.

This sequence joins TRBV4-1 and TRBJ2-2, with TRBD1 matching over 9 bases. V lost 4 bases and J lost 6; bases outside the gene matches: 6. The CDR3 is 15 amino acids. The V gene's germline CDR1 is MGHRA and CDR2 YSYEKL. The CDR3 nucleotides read TGCGCCAGCAGCCTTGGGGACAGGGATGCCGGGGAGCTGTTTTTT. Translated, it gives CASSLGDRDAGELFF.

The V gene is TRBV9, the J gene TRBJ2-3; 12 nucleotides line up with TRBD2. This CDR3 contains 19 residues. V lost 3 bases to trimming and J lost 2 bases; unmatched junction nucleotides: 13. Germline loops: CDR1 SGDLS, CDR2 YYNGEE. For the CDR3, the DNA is TGTGCCAGCAGCGAGCGGACTAGCGGGGCCTATACCCCCACAGATACGCAGTATTTT. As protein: CASSERTSGAYTPTDTQYF.

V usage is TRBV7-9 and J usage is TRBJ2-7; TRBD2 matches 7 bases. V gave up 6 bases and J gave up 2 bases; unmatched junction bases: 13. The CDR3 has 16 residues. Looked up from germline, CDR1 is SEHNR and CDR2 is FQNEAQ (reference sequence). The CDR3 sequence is CASSQGVGRPAYEQYF. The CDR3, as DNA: TGTGCCAGCAGTCAAGGAGTCGGGAGGCCCGCCTACGAGCAGTACTTC.

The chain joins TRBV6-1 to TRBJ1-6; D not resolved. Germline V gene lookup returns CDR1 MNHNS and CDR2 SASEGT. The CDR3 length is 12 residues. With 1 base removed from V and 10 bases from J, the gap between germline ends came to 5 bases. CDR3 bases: TGTGCCAGCAGTGAAGGGCGGTCACCCCTCCACTTT. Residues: CASSEGRSPLHF.

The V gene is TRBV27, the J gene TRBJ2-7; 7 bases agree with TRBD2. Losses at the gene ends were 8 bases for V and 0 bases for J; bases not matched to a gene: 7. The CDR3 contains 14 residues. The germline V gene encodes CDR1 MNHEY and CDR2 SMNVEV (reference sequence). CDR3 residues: CASALGGSSYEQYF. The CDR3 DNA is TGTGCCAGCGCACTGGGAGGGAGCTCCTACGAGCAGTACTTC.

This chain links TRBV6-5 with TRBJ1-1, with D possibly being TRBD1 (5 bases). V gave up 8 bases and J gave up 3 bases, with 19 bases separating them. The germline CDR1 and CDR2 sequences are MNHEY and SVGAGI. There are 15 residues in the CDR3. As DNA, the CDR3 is TGTGCCAGCTTTGGGTCAGGGAGGAGGGACACTGAAGCTTTCTTT. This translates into CASFGSGRRDTEAFF.

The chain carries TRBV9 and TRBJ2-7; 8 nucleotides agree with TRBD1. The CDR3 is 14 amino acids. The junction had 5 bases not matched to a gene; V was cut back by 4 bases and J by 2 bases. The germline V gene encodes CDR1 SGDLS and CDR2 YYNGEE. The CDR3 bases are TGTGCCAGCAGCCCAGGACAGGGAACCTACGAGCAGTACTTC. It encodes CASSPGQGTYEQYF. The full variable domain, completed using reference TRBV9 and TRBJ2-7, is DSGVTQTPKHLITATGQRVTLRCSPRSGDLSVYWYQQSLDQGLQFLIQYYNGEERAKGNILERFSAQQFPDLHSELNLSSLELGDSALYFCASSPGQGTYEQYFGPGTRLTVT.

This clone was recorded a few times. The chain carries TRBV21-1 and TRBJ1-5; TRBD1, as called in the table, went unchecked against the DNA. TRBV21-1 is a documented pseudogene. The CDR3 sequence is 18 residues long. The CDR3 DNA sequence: TGTGCCAGCAGCAACCCCCCGGCAGGCAAACATAGCAATCAGCCCCAGCATTTT. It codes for CASSNPPAGKHSNQPQHF.

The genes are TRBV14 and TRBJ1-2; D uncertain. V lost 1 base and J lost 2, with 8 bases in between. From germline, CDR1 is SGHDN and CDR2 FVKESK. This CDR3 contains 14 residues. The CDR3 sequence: CASSQGHINYGYTF. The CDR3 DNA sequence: TGTGCCAGCAGCCAAGGGCATATAAACTATGGCTACACCTTC.

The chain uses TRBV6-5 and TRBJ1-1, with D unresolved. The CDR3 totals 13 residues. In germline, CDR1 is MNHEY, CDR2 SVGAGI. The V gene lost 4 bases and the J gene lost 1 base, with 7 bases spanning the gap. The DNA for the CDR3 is TGTGCCAGCAGTTTTCGGGAGAACACTGAAGCTTTCTTT. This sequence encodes CASSFRENTEAFF.

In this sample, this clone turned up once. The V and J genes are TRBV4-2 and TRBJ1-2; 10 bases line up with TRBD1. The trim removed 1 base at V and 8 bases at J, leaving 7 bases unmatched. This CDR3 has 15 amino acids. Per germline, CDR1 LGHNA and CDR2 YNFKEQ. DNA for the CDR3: TGTGCCAGCAGCCAAGGACTAGGACAGGGGGAAGGCTACACCTTC. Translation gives CASSQGLGQGEGYTF.

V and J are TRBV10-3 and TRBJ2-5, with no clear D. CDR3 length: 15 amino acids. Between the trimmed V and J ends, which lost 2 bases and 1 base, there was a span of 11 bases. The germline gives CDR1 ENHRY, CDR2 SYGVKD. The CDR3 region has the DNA TGTGCCATCAGTGAGGGGCTGTTAGGCCAAGAGACCCAGTACTTC. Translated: CAISEGLLGQETQYF.